The 13 T cell receptor beta chains below were found in one sample sequenced in a study of T-cell memory formation after mild COVID-19. TCRdb ran MiXCR on the 5' RACE reads and lists one entry per CDR3 protein. The sample has just under 350,000 distinct CDR3 sequences, approximately 13% seen once. Sample: PBMCs or a T cell subset sorted from them (not recorded which). These receptors all stem from a man aged 18-30 years who had mild COVID-19 (a few samples of this study predate the infection). Cell type and time point are not known.

This clonotype turned up a few times. The gene calls are TRBV10-3 and TRBJ2-1; 7 bases are shared with TRBD1. The V gene's germline CDR1 is ENHRY and CDR2 SYGVKD. V shed 4 bases and J 9 bases; nucleotides not matched to a gene: 6. The CDR3 is 13 amino acids. The CDR3 spells CAISGQGFGEQFF. The CDR3 bases are TGTGCCATCAGTGGACAGGGATTTGGTGAGCAGTTCTTC.

The V and J genes are TRBV9 and TRBJ1-4; the D is unclear. Germline CDR1 and CDR2: SGDLS and YYNGEE. V was pared by 3 bases and J by 7 bases, with 10 bases between. This CDR3 is built from 13 residues. DNA for the CDR3: TGTGCCAGCAGCGGATCGCCTGGTGAAAAACTGTTTTTT. It encodes CASSGSPGEKLFF.

The chain has TRBV5-6 and TRBJ2-5; 8 bases fit TRBD1. After removal of 3 bases from V and 3 bases from J, the junction contained 4 bases not matched to a gene. CDR3 length equals 14 residues. Germline V gene data show CDR1 as SGHDT and CDR2 as YYEEEE. The CDR3 nucleotides read TGTGCCAGCAGCTACCAACAGGGGGAAGAGACCCAGTACTTC. It yields the protein CASSYQQGEETQYF.

This clonotype was picked up a small number of times. At one of its ends the junction is not consistent with the germline gene, which may arise from a read error. The rearrangement uses TRBV5-1 and TRBJ2-6; the D gene is possibly TRBD2 (6 bases). Germline CDR1 and CDR2: SGHRS and YFSETQ. The CDR3 has 16 amino acids. The CDR3 sequence is CACSQFQAGGANVLTF. The CDR3 DNA is TGCGCCTGCAGCCAGTTTCAAGCGGGTGGGGCCAACGTCCTGACTTTC.

A single count supports this clonotype. The gene calls are TRBV12-3 or TRBV12-4 and TRBJ1-6; D gene uncertain. Trimming removed 5 bases from V and 5 bases from J, with 7 bases in between. The CDR3 contains 13 residues. CDR3 bases: TGTGCCAGCAGTCAGGCTGATAATTCACCCCTCCACTTT. Its translation is CASSQADNSPLHF.

The CDR3 DNA follows: TGCGCCAGCAGCCAAGTGGTGAGACAGGGAAGTACTGAAGCTTTCTTT. This codes for CASSQVVRQGSTEAFF. V gene TRBV4-1 combines with J gene TRBJ1-1; 7 bases map to TRBD1. V shed 1 base and J 5 bases; nucleotides not matched to a gene: 10. CDR1 and CDR2 (germline): MGHRA, YSYEKL. This CDR3 has 16 residues.

V usage is TRBV5-1 and J usage is TRBJ2-6; D remains ambiguous. In germline, CDR1 is SGHRS, CDR2 YFSETQ. The CDR3 runs 16 residues. Trimming pared 0 bases from V and 0 bases from J, leaving 7 bases between. This chain's CDR3 is CASSLGSGSGANVLTF. The CDR3 region has the DNA TGCGCCAGCAGCTTGGGGTCGGGCTCTGGGGCCAACGTCCTGACTTTC.

The chain is built from TRBV10-3 and TRBJ1-1, with D tentatively TRBD1 (6 bases). Deletions cut 4 bases from V and 5 bases from J, with 14 bases between. This CDR3 has 14 amino acids. Germline V gene sequence: CDR1 ENHRY, CDR2 SYGVKD. CDR3 nucleotides: TGTGCCATCAGTGTTGGGGGCCAGGATACTGAAGCTTTCTTT. Its protein is CAISVGGQDTEAFF.

This clonotype was observed a few times. The chain is built from TRBV28 and TRBJ2-7; D remains unclear. The CDR3 extends over 16 amino acids. V lost 5 bases, J lost 0 bases, and 17 bases lay in between. Per germline, CDR1 MDHEN and CDR2 SYDVKM. CDR3 nucleotides: TGTGCCAGCAGTCCCAACCGCCGCTTTAGCTCCTACGAGCAGTACGTC. Protein sequence: CASSPNRRFSSYEQYV.

A few counts support this clonotype. The V and J genes are TRBV3-1 and TRBJ2-5; 12 nucleotides align to TRBD2. The CDR3 has 16 amino acids. Germline V lookup: CDR1 LGHDT, CDR2 YNNKEL (reference sequence). V lost 5 bases and J lost 2; bases outside the gene matches: 6. The CDR3 DNA is TGTGCCAGCAGCTCGTGGACTAGCGGGGCGCAAGAGACCCAGTACTTC. It is translated as CASSSWTSGAQETQYF.

The chain recombines TRBV6-2 or TRBV6-3 with TRBJ1-5, with TRBD1 matching over 7 bases. Trimming removed 9 bases from V and 7 bases from J; junction bases left unmatched: 12. The CDR3 is made up of 14 amino acids. In germline, CDR1 is MNHEY, CDR2 SVGEGT. The CDR3 DNA sequence: TGTGCCAGTCACAGGGGCGTTATTGGCCAGCCCCAGCATTTT. Translated: CASHRGVIGQPQHF.

The chain recombines TRBV12-3 or TRBV12-4 with TRBJ2-3, with TRBD2 matching over 10 bases. The J segment lost 6 bases and the V segment lost 4 bases, leaving 16 bases of the junction unmatched. The CDR3 runs to 18 residues. CDR3 region: CASSSYGPLAGAPDTQYF. CDR3 in DNA: TGTGCCAGCAGTTCGTACGGCCCTCTAGCGGGGGCCCCGGATACGCAGTATTTT.

CDR3 nucleotide sequence: TGCGCCAGCAGCCGAGGACAGGGGGCACTGACTGAAGCTTTCTTT. The encoded protein is CASSRGQGALTEAFF. The V and J genes are TRBV4-1 and TRBJ1-1; 11 bases match TRBD1. The J segment lost 5 bases and the V segment lost 4 bases, leaving 6 bases of the junction unmatched. The CDR3 runs 15 residues. The germline gives CDR1 MGHRA, CDR2 YSYEKL.